This T cell receptor (beta chain) was found in a study of blood T cell repertoires in COVID-19. Study as a whole: The samples span acute and convalescent COVID-19 from the United States, Italy and Spain. Sample material is recorded as cDNA or gDNA derived from T cells, B-cell-depleted T cells, or PBMCs.

In the authors' methods: Reference gene primer amplification gave estimated nucleated cell counts. Using immunoSEQ multiplex PCR, the repertoire was profiled, and TCRdb retains in-frame clones only, with some absent. That table is the source of V, J and clone size, and D and trimming were worked out from the DNA. The table includes hundreds of thousands of clones, roughly 88% detected once. CDR1 is SGHAT and CDR2 is FQNNGV in the germline V gene. The CDR3 is 18 residues long. J gave up 6 bases and V 1 base, and 12 bases lay outside the gene matches. There are many counts of this clone. V and J are TRBV11-2 and TRBJ2-1; 10 nucleotides align to TRBD2. The clonotype originates from a woman aged 25-40 years with COVID-19, enrolled during active disease. The sequenced material came from peripheral blood. The CDR3 coding sequence is TGTGCCAGCAGCTTAGGGGCTAGCGGGGGTATGTGGTTCAATGAGCAGTTCTTC. Amino acid sequence: CASSLGASGGMWFNEQFF.